Sequencing of this T cell receptor beta chain was carried out in a study of radiotherapy plus CTLA-4 blockade in lung cancer (dated by TCRdb to 2016 to 2018). Some background on the complete study: Objective responses occurred in roughly 20% of enrolled patients, and around 29% achieved disease control. The full study reports these points: After treatment with radiotherapy and ipilimumab, TCR clones that originated in tumors expanded in peripheral blood. Early dynamic changes in blood T cell clones, together with increased serum interferon-beta after radiation, were reported as the strongest predictors of response.

Notes on this clone: The antigen it binds to is not known. The sample holds no much larger clone one base away, and base qualities are not on file.

Via the germline V gene, CDR1 is KGHSH and CDR2 LQKENI. The CDR3 runs 13 amino acids, cysteine and phenylalanine included. The retained sequence is limited to the CDR3, 39 bases, with the frame set at the first base. The trim is 8 bases for V and 6 bases for J, with a gap of 15 bases between the germline ends. Libraries were constructed by the immunoSEQ multiplex PCR assay. This immuneACCESS table, as held by TCRdb, lists in-frame sequences with V and J called but not all clones. Of the missing ones, under half trace to an unresolved V gene in checked studies; the others have no known cause. The sample profile shows 85,000 to 130,000 clones; more than 70% of them were found once. The ten largest clonotypes hold under 2.5% of the sample. The study evaluated CTLA-4 blockade (ipilimumab) given together with focal radiation therapy in patients who had chemo-refractory metastatic non-small-cell lung cancer.

The source of this sequence is a human donor with non-small cell lung cancer that progressed on radiotherapy plus ipilimumab. Some clones in this sample may be carry-over from other donors' samples. Specimen: peripheral blood, collected from a patient treated with radiotherapy plus ipilimumab. The sequence joins TRBV18 to TRBJ2-3; a weak D assignment points to TRBD1 (7 bases agree). The CDR3 reads as follows: CASAGQQRDTQYF. The bases read TGTGCCAGCGCGGGACAGCAGAGGGATACGCAGTATTTT.